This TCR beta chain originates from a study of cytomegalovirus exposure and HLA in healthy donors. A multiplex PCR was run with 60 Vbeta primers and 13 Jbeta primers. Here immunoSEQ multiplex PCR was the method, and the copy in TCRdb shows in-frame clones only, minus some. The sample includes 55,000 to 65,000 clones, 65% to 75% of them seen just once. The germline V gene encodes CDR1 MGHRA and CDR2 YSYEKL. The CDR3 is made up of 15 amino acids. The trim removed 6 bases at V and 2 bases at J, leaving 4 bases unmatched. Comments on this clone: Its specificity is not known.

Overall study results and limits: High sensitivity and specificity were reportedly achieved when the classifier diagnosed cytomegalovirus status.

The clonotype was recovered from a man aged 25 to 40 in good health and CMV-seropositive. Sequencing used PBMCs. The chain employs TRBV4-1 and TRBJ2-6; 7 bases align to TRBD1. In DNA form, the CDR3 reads TGCGCCAGCAGACTACAGGGGACTGGGGCCAACGTCCTGACTTTC. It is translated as CASRLQGTGANVLTF.